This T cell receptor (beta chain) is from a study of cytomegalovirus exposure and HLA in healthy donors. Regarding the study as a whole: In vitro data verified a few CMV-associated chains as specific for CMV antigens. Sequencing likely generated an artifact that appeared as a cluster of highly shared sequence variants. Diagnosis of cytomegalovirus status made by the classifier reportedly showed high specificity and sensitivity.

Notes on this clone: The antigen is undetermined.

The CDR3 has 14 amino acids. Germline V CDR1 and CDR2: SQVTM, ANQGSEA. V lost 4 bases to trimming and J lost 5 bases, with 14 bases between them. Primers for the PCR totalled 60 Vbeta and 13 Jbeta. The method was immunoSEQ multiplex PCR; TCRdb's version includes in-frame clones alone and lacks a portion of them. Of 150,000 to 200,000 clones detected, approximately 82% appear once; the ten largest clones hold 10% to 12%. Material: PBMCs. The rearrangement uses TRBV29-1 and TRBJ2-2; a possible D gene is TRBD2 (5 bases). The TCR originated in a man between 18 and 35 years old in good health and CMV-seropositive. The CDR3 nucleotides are TGCAGCGTTGTGGGTGGGAGCCGGACCGGGGAGCTGTTTTTT. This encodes CSVVGGSRTGELFF.